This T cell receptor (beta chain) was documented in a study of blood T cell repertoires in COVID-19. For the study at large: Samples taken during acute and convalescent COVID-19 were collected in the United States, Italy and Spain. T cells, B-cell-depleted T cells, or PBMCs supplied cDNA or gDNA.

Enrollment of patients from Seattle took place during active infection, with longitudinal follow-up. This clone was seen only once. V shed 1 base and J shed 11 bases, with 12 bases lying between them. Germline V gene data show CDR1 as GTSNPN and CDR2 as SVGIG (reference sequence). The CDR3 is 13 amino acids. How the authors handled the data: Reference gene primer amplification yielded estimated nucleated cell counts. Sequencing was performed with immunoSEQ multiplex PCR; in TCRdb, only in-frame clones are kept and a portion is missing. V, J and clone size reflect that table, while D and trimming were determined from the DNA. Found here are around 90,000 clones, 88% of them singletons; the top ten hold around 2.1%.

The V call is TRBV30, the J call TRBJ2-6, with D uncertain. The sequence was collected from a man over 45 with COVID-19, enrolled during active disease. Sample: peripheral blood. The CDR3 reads CAWSAQTPYVLTF. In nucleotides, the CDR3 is TGTGCCTGGAGTGCTCAGACACCCTACGTCCTGACTTTC.